This T cell receptor beta chain was recovered during a study of T-cell reconstitution after alpha-beta-depleted transplantation in children. Study conclusions and caveats: Where alpha-beta T cells came from about two months after transplant was reportedly several hundred expanded graft clones. Several patients had high TCRbeta diversity at day 60; it came from surviving recipient T cells and thymic progenitors. By one year post-transplant, T-cell counts and diversity largely arose from T cells that were newly produced.

This CDR3 has 18 residues. Germline V gene data show CDR1 as SGHRS and CDR2 as YFSETQ. V trimming: 0 bases; J trimming: 4 bases; junction bases outside the gene matches: 14. The sample holds a few counts of this clonotype. Its matching antigen is unknown. Preparation of the TCRbeta library was carried out with unique molecular identifiers. TCRdb reanalysed the PCR reads using MiXCR and keeps one entry per CDR3 protein. This table holds about 120,000 distinct CDR3 sequences, 10% to 13% found once. The sample here was PBMCs, taken before TCRalphabeta/CD19-depleted stem cell transplant. This sequence joins TRBV5-1 and TRBJ2-3; TRBD2 matches at 7 bases. This clonotype originated in a boy aged 2 to 10 with acute lymphoblastic leukemia, due to receive a stem cell transplant. In nucleotides, the CDR3 is TGCGCCAGCAGCTTGGCCCGGGGGAGGCGGGAGTACGCAGATACGCAGTATTTT. Its protein is CASSLARGRREYADTQYF.